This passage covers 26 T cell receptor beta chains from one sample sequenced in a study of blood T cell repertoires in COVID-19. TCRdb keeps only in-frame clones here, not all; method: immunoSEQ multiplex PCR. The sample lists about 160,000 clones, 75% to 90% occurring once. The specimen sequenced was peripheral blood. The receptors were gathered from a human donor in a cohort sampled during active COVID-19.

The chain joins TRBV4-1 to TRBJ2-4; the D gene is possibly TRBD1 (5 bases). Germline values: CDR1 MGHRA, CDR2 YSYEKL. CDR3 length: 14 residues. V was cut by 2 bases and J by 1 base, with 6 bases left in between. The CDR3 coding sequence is TGCGCCAGCAGCCAACCAGGGGCCAAAAACATTCAGTACTTC. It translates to CASSQPGAKNIQYF.

CDR3 region: CASGRYLSRDTHEKLFF. The DNA for the CDR3 is TGTGCCAGCGGAAGATACTTAAGCCGGGACACTCATGAAAAACTGTTTTTT. V gene TRBV21-1 combines with J gene TRBJ1-4; TRBD1 is the table's D call, not checked against the DNA. TRBV21-1 is a documented pseudogene. The CDR3 contains 17 residues.

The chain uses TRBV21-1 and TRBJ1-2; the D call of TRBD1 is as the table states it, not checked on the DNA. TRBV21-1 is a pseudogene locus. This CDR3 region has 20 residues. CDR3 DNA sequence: TGTGCCAGCAGCAAATGGCCCCCGGGACAGGGTGAAAAAGGGGCCTATGGCTACACCTTC. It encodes CASSKWPPGQGEKGAYGYTF.

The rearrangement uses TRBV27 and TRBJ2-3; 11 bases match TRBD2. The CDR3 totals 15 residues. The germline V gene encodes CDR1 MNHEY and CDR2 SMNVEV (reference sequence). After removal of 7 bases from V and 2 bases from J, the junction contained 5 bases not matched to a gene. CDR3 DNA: TGTGCCAGCAAAGGTAGCGGGAGGGACACAGATACGCAGTATTTT. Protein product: CASKGSGRDTDTQYF.

The chain's CDR3 is CASSIQTGGLYNEQFF. CDR3 DNA: TGTGCCAGCAGCATACAGACAGGGGGCCTCTACAATGAGCAGTTCTTC. J is TRBJ2-1 and V is TRBV5-4, with 10 bases lining up with TRBD1. Looked up from germline, CDR1 is SGHNT and CDR2 is YYREEE (reference sequence). V was pared by 4 bases and J by 3 bases, with 7 bases of the junction left unmatched. CDR3 length: 16 amino acids.

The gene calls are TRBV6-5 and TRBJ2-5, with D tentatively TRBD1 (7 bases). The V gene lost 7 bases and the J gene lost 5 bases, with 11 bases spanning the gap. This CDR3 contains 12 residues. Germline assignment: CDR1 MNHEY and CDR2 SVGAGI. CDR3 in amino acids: CASMAGGETQYF. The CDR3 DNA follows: TGTGCCAGCATGGCAGGGGGGGAGACCCAGTACTTC.

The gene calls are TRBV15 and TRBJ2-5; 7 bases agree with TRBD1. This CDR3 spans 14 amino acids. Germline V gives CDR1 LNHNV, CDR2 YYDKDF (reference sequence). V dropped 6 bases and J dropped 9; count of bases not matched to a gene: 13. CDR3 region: CATSRRDSGVAQYF. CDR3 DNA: TGTGCCACCAGTAGACGGGACAGTGGGGTTGCCCAGTACTTC.

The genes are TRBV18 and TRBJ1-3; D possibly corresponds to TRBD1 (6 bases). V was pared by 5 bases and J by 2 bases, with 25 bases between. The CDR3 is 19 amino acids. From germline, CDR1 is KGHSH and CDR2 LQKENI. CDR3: CASSSNRASPSEAGNTIYF. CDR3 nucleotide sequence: TGTGCCAGCTCATCTAACAGGGCTTCCCCTTCGGAGGCTGGAAACACCATATATTTT.

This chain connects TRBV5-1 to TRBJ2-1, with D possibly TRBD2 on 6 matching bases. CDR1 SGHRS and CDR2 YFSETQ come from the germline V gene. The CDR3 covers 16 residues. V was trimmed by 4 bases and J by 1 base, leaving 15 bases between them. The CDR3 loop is CASSNGGTLSYNEQFF. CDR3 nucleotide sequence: TGCGCCAGCAGCAATGGTGGGACTTTATCCTACAATGAGCAGTTCTTC.

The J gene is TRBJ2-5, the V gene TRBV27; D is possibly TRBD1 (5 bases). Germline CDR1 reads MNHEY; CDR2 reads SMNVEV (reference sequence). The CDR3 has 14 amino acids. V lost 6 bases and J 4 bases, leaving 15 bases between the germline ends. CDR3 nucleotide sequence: TGTGCCAGCAGCCCCAGACAGTTCTCAGAGACCCAGTACTTC. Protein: CASSPRQFSETQYF.

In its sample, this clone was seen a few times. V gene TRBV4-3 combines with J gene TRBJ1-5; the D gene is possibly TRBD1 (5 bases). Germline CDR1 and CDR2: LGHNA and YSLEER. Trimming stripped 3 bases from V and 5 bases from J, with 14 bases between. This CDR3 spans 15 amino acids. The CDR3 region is CASSQTSRGDQPQHF. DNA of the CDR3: TGCGCCAGCAGCCAGACATCAAGGGGCGATCAGCCCCAGCATTTT.

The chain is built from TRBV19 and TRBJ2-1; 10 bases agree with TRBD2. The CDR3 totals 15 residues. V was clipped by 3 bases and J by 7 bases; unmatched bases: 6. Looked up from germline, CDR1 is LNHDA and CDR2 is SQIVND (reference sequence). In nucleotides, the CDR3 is TGTGCCAGTAGTATTCCCTCAGCGGGAGGGAATGAGCAGTTCTTC. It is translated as CASSIPSAGGNEQFF.

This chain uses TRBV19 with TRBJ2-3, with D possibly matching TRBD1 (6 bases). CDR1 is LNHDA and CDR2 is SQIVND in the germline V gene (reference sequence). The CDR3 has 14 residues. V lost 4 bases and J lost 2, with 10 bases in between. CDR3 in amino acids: CASSNPGATDTQYF. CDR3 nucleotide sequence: TGTGCCAGTAGTAACCCAGGGGCCACAGATACGCAGTATTTT.

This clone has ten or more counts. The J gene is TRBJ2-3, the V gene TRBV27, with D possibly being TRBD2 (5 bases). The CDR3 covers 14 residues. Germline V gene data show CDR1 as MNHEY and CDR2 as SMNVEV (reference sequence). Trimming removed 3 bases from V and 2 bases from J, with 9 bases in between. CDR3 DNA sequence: TGTGCCAGCAGTTTCCGGGATTTCACAGATACGCAGTATTTT. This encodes CASSFRDFTDTQYF.

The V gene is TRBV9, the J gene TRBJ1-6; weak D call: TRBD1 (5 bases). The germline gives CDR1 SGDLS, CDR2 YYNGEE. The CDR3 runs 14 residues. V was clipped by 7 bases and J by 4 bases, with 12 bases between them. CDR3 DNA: TGTGCCAGCGCACACAGGAGTTATAATTCACCCCTCCACTTT. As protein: CASAHRSYNSPLHF.

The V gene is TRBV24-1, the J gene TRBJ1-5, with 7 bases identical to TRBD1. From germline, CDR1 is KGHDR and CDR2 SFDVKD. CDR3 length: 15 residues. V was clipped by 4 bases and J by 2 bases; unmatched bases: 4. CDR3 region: CATSDRDSGNQPQHF. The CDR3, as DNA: TGTGCCACCAGTGACCGGGACAGCGGCAATCAGCCCCAGCATTTT.

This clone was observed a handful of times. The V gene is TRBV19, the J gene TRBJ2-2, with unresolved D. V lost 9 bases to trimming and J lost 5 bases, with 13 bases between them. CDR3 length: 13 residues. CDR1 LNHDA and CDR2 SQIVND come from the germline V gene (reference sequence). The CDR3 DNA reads TGTGCCAGCGCGCCTAAACAGACCGGGGAGCTGTTTTTT. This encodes CASAPKQTGELFF. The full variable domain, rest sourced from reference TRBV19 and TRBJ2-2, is DGGITQSPKYLFRKEGQNVTLSCEQNLNHDAMYWYRQDPGQGLRLIYYSQIVNDFQKGDIAEGYSVSREKKESFPLTVTSAQKNPTAFYLCASAPKQTGELFFGEGSRLTVL.

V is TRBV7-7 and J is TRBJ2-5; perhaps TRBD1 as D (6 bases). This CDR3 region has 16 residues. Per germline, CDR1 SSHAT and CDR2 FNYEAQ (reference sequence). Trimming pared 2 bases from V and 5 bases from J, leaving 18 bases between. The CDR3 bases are TGTGCCAGCAGCTTATCCAAGGGGGTTGGGTTTGAGACCCAGTACTTC. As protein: CASSLSKGVGFETQYF.

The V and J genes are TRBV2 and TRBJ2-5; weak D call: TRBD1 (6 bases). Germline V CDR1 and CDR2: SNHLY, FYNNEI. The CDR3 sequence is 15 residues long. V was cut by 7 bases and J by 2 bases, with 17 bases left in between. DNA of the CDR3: TGTGCCAGCATACGACAGGAGCATCCTCAAGAGACCCAGTACTTC. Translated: CASIRQEHPQETQYF.

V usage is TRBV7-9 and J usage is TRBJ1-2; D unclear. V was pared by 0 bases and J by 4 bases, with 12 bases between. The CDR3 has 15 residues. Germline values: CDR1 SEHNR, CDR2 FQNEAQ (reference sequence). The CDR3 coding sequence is TGTGCCAGCAGCTTAGCGGCCGCTCCTGGCTATGGCTACACCTTC. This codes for CASSLAAAPGYGYTF.

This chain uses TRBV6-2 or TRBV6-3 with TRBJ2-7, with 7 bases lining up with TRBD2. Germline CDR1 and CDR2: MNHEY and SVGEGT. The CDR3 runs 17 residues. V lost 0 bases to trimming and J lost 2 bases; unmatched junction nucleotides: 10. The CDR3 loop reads CASSYSPPLAETYEQYF. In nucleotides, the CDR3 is TGTGCCAGCAGTTACTCCCCCCCCCTAGCGGAGACCTACGAGCAGTACTTC.

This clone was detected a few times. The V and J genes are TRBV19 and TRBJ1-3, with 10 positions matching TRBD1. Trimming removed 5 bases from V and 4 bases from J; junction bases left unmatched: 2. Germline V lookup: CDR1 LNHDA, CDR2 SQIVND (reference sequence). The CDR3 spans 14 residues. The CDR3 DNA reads TGTGCCAGTAGTCTGGGACAGGGGGGAAACACCATATATTTT. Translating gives CASSLGQGGNTIYF.

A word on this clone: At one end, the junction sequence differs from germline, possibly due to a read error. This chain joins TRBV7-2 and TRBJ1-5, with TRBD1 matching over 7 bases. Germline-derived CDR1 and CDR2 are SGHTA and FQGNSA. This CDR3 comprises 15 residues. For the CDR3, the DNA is TGTGCCAGAAGCTCTTACAGGGGTGGCAATCAGCCCCAGCATTTT. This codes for CARSSYRGGNQPQHF.

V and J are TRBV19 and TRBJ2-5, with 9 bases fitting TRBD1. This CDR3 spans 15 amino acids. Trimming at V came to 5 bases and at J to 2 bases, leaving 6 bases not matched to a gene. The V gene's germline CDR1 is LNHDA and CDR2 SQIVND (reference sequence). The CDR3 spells CASSLGQGNQETQYF. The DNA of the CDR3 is TGTGCCAGTAGTCTGGGACAGGGAAATCAAGAGACCCAGTACTTC.

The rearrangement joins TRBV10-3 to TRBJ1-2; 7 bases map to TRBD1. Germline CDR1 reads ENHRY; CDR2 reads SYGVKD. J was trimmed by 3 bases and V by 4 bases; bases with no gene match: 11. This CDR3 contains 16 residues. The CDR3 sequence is CAISVGQDSLDYGYTF. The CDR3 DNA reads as TGTGCCATCAGTGTCGGACAGGACTCTTTAGACTATGGCTACACCTTC.

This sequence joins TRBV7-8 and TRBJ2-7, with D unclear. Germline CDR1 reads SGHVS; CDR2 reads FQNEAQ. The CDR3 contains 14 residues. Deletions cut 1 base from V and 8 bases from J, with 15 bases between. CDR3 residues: CASSLDGSSPQQYF. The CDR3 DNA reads TGTGCCAGCAGCTTAGACGGTAGCAGTCCCCAGCAGTACTTC.